The entry below describes one TCR beta chain. This clone was recorded a few times. Its antigen remains undetermined. Per-nucleotide qualities are absent, and no much larger clonotype sits a single base away. The data were taken from a study of T cells in pancreatic ductal adenocarcinoma (dated by TCRdb to about 2017). With regard to the full study: Seeking insight into the adaptive T-cell response that arises naturally, the researchers examined how many CD8+ T cells infiltrated tumors of resected pancreatic ductal adenocarcinoma, where they sat, and what features they had, alongside the same properties of suppressive cells.

Results the study describes overall, beyond this receptor: Comparisons of clonality between tumor and blood may be biased because tumors are enriched in CD45RO+ effector T cells rather than naive T cells, which biases the comparison toward lower diversity. Blood samples had more total productive templates and 7 to 8-fold more unique clonotypes than tumor samples. There was no significant difference in T-cell clonality between tumor and blood, where mean clonality was roughly 0.11 for tumors and 0.06 to 0.085 for blood. Since most people with pancreatic cancer show up with disease that cannot be operated on, the resected cohort was biased toward the minority who had early-stage disease.

The immunoSEQ hsTCRB kit was used to amplify TCR beta CDR3 regions from genomic DNA. An Illumina HiSeq system was used to carry out high-throughput TRB CDR3 sequencing. The authors processed their data as follows. The immunoSEQ software was used to analyze the sequencing reads, and any nonproductive sequences containing premature stops or frame-shifts were left out. Clonality of the repertoire was calculated as one minus the Shannon entropy normalized by log2 of the number of unique productive sequences. Imported from immuneACCESS, the table was reduced by TCRdb to in-frame sequences with V and J called. These copies leave out some clones; in studies compared against another copy, an unresolved V gene accounts for under half, and the cause of the remainder is not known. V and J calls and clone size follow that table, whereas D and trimming were derived from the DNA. The sample includes approximately 16,000 clones, with under 95% observed a single time. More than 15% of the sample is held by the ten biggest clonotypes.

After removal of 0 bases from V and 4 bases from J, the junction retains 3 bases not matched to a gene. CDR1 and CDR2 were assigned from the germline V gene (reference sequence) as LNHNV and YYDKDF. From the cysteine up to the phenylalanine, the CDR3 has a length of 15 residues. The CDR3 DNA has 45 bases and is translated from base 1. The selected pancreatic ductal adenocarcinoma patients had received surgery without neoadjuvant therapy. After peripheral blood was drawn into heparin tubes, PBMCs were separated on a histopaque density gradient and then cryopreserved in approximately 10% DMSO. Using the DNeasy Blood and Tissue Kit along with Proteinase K and RNase treatment, genomic DNA was extracted from over 5 PBMC specimens and fewer than 10 flash-frozen tumor specimens.

Here the chain combines TRBV15 and TRBJ2-3, and 8 junction bases match TRBD2. The specimen sequenced was PBMCs. This sequence was found in a human donor with pancreatic ductal adenocarcinoma. The DNA sequence reads TGTGCCACCAGCAGAGATCGGGGGGGCGCAGATACGCAGTATTTT. It encodes CATSRDRGGADTQYF.